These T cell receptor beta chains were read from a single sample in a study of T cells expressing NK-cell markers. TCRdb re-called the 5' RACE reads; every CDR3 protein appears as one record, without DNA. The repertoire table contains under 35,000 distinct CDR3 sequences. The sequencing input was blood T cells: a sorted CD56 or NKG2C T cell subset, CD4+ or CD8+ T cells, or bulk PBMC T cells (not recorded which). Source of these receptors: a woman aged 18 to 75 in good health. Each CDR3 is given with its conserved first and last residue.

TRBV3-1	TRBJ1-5	CASSQEDVGVGQPQHF
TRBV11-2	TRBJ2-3	CASSLWKTDTQYF
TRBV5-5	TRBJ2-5	CASSEGRAEGWTQYF
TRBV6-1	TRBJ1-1	CASSEAGGIKDTEAFF
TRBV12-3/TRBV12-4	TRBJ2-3	CASSFTASTDTQYF
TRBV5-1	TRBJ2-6	CASSEHSGSSGANVLTF
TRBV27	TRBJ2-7	CASSYSGQAAGEQYF
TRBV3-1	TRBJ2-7	CASSQVITSGSGEQYF
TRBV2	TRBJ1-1	CASSGGGNTEAFF
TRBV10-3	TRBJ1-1	CAVRTEMNTEAFF
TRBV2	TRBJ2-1	CASSMLATYNEQFF
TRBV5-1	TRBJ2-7	CASSPGDKSYEQYF
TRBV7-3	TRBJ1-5	CASSLKAGRALYSNQPQHF
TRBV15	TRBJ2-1	CATSREEGNEQFF